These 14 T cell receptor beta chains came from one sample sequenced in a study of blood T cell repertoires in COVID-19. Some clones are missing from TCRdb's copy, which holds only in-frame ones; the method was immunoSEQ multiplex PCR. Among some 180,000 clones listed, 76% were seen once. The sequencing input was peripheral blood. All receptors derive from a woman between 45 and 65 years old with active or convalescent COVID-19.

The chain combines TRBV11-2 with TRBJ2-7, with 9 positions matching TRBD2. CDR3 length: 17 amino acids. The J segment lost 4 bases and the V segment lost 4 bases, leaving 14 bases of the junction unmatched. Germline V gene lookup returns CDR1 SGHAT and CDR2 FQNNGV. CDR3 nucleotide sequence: TGTGCCAGCAGCTCCCTCAGGGGCGGGAGGGCCACTTACGAGCAGTACTTC. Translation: CASSSLRGGRATYEQYF.

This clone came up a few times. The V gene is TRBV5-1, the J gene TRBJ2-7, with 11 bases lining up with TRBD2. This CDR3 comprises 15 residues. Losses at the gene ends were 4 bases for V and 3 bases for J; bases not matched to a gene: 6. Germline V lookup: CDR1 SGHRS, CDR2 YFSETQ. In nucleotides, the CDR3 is TGCGCCAGCAGCAAGGGGACTAGCGGAAGCTACGAGCAGTACTTC. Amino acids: CASSKGTSGSYEQYF.

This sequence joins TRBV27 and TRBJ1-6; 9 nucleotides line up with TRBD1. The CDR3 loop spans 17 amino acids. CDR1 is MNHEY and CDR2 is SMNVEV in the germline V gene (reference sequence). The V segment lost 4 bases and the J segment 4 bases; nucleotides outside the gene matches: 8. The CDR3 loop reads CASSSLGGTGYNSPLHF. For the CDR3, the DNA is TGTGCCAGCAGTTCCCTAGGGGGGACAGGGTATAATTCACCCCTCCACTTT.

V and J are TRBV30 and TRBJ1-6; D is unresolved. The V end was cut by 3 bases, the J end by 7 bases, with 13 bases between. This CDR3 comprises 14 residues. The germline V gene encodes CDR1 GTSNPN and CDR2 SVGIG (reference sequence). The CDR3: CAWSSGIANSPLHF. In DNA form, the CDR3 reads TGTGCCTGGAGCTCCGGGATCGCGAATTCACCCCTCCACTTT.

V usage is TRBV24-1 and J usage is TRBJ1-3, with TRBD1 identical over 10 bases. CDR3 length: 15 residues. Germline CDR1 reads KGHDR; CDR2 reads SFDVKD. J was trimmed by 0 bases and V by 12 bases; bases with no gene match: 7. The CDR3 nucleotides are TGTGCCGGACGGACAGGGGGATGCTCTGGAAACACCATATATTTT. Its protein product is CAGRTGGCSGNTIYF.

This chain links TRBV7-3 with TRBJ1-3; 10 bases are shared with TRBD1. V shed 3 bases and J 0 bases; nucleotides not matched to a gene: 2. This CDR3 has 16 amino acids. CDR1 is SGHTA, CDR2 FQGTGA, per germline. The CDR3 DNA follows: TGTGCCAGCAGCTTGACAGGGGGCAGCTCTGGAAACACCATATATTTT. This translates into CASSLTGGSSGNTIYF.

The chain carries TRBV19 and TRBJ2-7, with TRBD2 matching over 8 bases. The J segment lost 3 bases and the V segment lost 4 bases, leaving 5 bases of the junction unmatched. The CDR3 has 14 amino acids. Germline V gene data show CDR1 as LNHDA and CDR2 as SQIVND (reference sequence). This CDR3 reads CASSKERGFYEQYF. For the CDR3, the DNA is TGTGCCAGTAGTAAAGAGCGGGGGTTCTACGAGCAGTACTTC.

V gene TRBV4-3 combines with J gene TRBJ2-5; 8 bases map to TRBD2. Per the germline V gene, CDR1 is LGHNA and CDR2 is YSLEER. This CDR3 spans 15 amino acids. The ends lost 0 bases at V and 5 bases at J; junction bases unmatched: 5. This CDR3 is CASSQDLVAGETQYF. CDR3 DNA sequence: TGCGCCAGCAGCCAAGACTTGGTAGCGGGGGAGACCCAGTACTTC.

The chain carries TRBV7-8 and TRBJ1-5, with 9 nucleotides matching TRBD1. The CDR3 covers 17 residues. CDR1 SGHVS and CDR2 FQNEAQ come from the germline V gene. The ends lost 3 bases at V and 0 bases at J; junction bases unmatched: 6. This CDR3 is CASSLDRGVRSNQPQHF. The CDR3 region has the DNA TGTGCCAGCAGCTTGGACAGGGGTGTTCGTAGCAATCAGCCCCAGCATTTT.

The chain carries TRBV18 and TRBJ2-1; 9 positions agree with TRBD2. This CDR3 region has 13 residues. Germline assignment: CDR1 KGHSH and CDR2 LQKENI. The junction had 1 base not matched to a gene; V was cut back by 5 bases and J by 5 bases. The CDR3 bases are TGTGCCAGCTCAAGGACTAGCGACAATGAGCAGTTCTTC. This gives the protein CASSRTSDNEQFF.

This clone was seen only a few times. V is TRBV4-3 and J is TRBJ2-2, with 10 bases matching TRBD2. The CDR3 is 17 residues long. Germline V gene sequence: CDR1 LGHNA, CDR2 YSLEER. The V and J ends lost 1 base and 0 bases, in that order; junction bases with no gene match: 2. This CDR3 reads CASSQGLAGTNTGELFF. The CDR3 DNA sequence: TGCGCCAGCAGCCAAGGACTAGCGGGTACGAACACCGGGGAGCTGTTTTTT.

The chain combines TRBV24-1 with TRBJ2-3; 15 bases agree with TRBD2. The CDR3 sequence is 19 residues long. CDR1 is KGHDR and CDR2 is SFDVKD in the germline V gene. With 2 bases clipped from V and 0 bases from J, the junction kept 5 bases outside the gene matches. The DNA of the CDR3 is TGTGCCACCAGTGATTCCGGGACTAGCGGGGGGACAAGCACAGATACGCAGTATTTT. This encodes CATSDSGTSGGTSTDTQYF.

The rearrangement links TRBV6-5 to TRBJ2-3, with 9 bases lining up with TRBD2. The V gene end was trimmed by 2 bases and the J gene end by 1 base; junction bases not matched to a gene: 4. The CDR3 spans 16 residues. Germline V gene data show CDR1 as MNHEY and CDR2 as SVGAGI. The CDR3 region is CASSYPASGGTDTQYF. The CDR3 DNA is TGTGCCAGCAGTTACCCCGCTAGCGGGGGCACAGATACGCAGTATTTT.

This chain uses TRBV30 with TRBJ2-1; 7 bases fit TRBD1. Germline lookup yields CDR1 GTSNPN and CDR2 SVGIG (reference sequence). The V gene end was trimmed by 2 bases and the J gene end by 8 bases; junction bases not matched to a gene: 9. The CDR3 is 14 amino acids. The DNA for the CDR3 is TGTGCCTGGAGTATGAGGGGGCTAGGGTATGAGCAGTTCTTC. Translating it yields CAWSMRGLGYEQFF.